This record concerns one T cell receptor (beta chain) sequence. Its antigen remains unknown. This entry comes from a study of beta chain features in type 1 diabetes. General observations from the study: Among patients, naive, central memory and Treg TCRB repertoires appeared more similar than among healthy donors.

The study reverse transcribed the entire isolated RNA, so it sequenced expressed TCRB transcripts. The repertoire was sequenced with immunoSEQ multiplex PCR; TCRdb's copy has only in-frame clones and lacks some. The sample holds around 500,000 clones, 10% to 12% seen once. A single heparinised draw of approximately 100 mL on average was taken per donor. Central memory, naive, regulatory and stem cell-like memory CD4+ cells were sorted by CD45RO/CCR7/CD25/CD127/CD95/CD27. The CDR3 runs to 14 residues. CDR1 and CDR2 (germline): SGHRS, YFSETQ. V lost 4 bases and J lost 6, with 16 bases in between. The source of this sequence is a woman younger than 30 in good health. The V and J genes are TRBV5-1 and TRBJ1-2; perhaps TRBD1 as D (5 bases). Sequencing input: naive CD4+ T cells from blood. As DNA, the CDR3 is TGCGCCAGCAGCCAAAGTGACAGTCGCGATGGCTACACCTTC. It encodes CASSQSDSRDGYTF.